These T cell receptor beta chains were read from a single sample in a study of CD8+CD57+ T cells in acquired aplastic anemia. TCRdb recomputed calls from the reads with MiXCR, one row per CDR3 protein. The sample comprises hundreds of thousands of distinct CDR3 sequences, 55% to 70% of which are singletons, and around 4% rests with the top ten. Sequenced material: sorted CD4+, CD8+, or CD8+CD57+ T cells (not recorded which) from PBMCs. All receptors derive from a human donor in good health, serving as a control. Each CDR3 is given with its conserved first and last residue. D genes are given only for firm matches. Size is omitted from some rows. Given values are once, few, many or a class for expanded clones.

clone size: -; V gene: TRBV15; J gene: TRBJ1-1; D gene: -; CDR3 DNA: TGTGCCACCAGCAGAGATGTTGGGGGCACTGAAGCTTTCTTT; CDR3 protein: CATSRDVGGTEAFF
clone size: once; V gene: TRBV5-1; J gene: TRBJ2-7; D gene: -; CDR3 DNA: TGTGCCAGCAGATTGTCAGCCAGTGGTGAGCAGTACTTC; CDR3 protein: CASRLSASGEQYF
clone size: -; V gene: TRBV7-6; J gene: TRBJ2-7; D gene: -; CDR3 DNA: TGTGCCAGCAGCTCGTTAGGTCCTCAGTACTTC; CDR3 protein: CASSSLGPQYF
clone size: many; V gene: TRBV20-1; J gene: TRBJ1-4; D gene: TRBD1; CDR3 DNA: TGCAGTGCTAGAGATGGAGCAGGGGGTAATAATGAAAAACTGTTTTTT; CDR3 protein: CSARDGAGGNNEKLFF
clone size: many; V gene: TRBV18; J gene: TRBJ1-2; D gene: -; CDR3 DNA: TGTGCCAGCTCACCTGACACAAACTATGGCTACACCTTC; CDR3 protein: CASSPDTNYGYTF
clone size: -; V gene: TRBV14; J gene: TRBJ1-1; D gene: -; CDR3 DNA: TGTGCCAGCAGCAAGACACGTGCGGCGGCTGAAGATATCTTT; CDR3 protein: CASSKTRAAAEDIF
clone size: -; V gene: TRBV12-3/TRBV12-4; J gene: TRBJ2-3; D gene: -; CDR3 DNA: TGTGCCAGCAGCCAAGCGGGACAGGATACGCAGTATTTT; CDR3 protein: CASSQAGQDTQYF
clone size: -; V gene: TRBV19; J gene: TRBJ2-5; D gene: -; CDR3 DNA: TGTGCCAGTATGGGCTGGGACAAGGAGAGCCAGTACTTC; CDR3 protein: CASMGWDKESQYF
clone size: -; V gene: TRBV7-9; J gene: TRBJ2-1; D gene: -; CDR3 DNA: TGTGCCAGCAGCATAAAGGGGGGGAGCACCGAAGCTTTCTTCTTC; CDR3 protein: CASSIKGGSTEAFFF
clone size: many; V gene: TRBV6-2/TRBV6-3; J gene: TRBJ1-2; D gene: -; CDR3 DNA: TGTGCCAGCAGTTACACTGTTGGAGGCTACACCTTC; CDR3 protein: CASSYTVGGYTF
clone size: -; V gene: TRBV5-1; J gene: TRBJ1-6; D gene: -; CDR3 DNA: TGTGCCAGCAGCATCGGAGGGGAAAGGCCCCTCCACTTT; CDR3 protein: CASSIGGERPLHF
clone size: -; V gene: TRBV20-1; J gene: TRBJ2-1; D gene: -; CDR3 DNA: TGCAGTGCTAGACTTCTGGAGGGCTCCTATGAGCAGTTCTTC; CDR3 protein: CSARLLEGSYEQFF
clone size: once; V gene: TRBV11-2; J gene: TRBJ2-5; D gene: -; CDR3 DNA: TGTGCCAGCGGCCGGGGGGAGACCCAGTACTTC; CDR3 protein: CASGRGETQYF
clone size: -; V gene: TRBV2; J gene: TRBJ2-7; D gene: TRBD1; CDR3 DNA: TGTGCCAGCAGAGAATCCGGGACAGGGTCCTACGAGCAGTACTTC; CDR3 protein: CASRESGTGSYEQYF
clone size: -; V gene: TRBV25-1; J gene: TRBJ2-3; D gene: -; CDR3 DNA: TGTGCCAGCAGTGCCGGACACAACACAGATACGCAGTATTTT; CDR3 protein: CASSAGHNTDTQYF
clone size: -; V gene: TRBV10-1; J gene: TRBJ2-1; D gene: TRBD2; CDR3 DNA: TGCGCCAGCAGTGAAACGACTAGCGGTAACAATGAACAGTTCTTC; CDR3 protein: CASSETTSGNNEQFF
clone size: -; V gene: TRBV5-1; J gene: TRBJ2-3; D gene: TRBD1; CDR3 DNA: TGCGCCAGCACCTGGACAGGTGGGGCAGATACGCAGTATTTT; CDR3 protein: CASTWTGGADTQYF
clone size: -; V gene: TRBV7-9; J gene: TRBJ2-5; D gene: -; CDR3 DNA: TGTGCCAGCAGCTTAGCGACGGGGGAGACCCAGTACTTC; CDR3 protein: CASSLATGETQYF
clone size: many; V gene: TRBV5-1; J gene: TRBJ2-5; D gene: -; CDR3 DNA: TGCGCCAGCAGCTACGAACCGGGACGGATGTACCAAGAGACCCAGTACTTC; CDR3 protein: CASSYEPGRMYQETQYF
clone size: -; V gene: TRBV7-9; J gene: TRBJ1-6; D gene: -; CDR3 DNA: TGTGCCAGCAGCTTACCTTCGGGGGGCGGTGATAGCTACTATAATTCACCCCTCCACTTT; CDR3 protein: CASSLPSGGGDSYYNSPLHF
clone size: once; V gene: TRBV9; J gene: TRBJ1-3; D gene: -; CDR3 DNA: -; CDR3 protein: CASSVGVSSSSDHIYF
clone size: -; V gene: TRBV7-2; J gene: TRBJ1-2; D gene: TRBD1; CDR3 DNA: TGTGCCAGCAGCTTAGCCGACAGGGCAAGGATTCACCCCTACACCTTC; CDR3 protein: CASSLADRARIHPYTF
clone size: few; V gene: TRBV3-1; J gene: TRBJ2-3; D gene: TRBD2; CDR3 DNA: TGTGCCAGCAGCCAAGAGACGCCGGGGGGGCCAGATACGCAGTATTTT; CDR3 protein: CASSQETPGGPDTQYF
clone size: -; V gene: TRBV7-2; J gene: TRBJ2-5; D gene: -; CDR3 DNA: -; CDR3 protein: CASSRKKTEAFFGF
clone size: -; V gene: TRBV7-9; J gene: TRBJ1-2; D gene: -; CDR3 DNA: TGTGCCAGCAGCCCCGGACCGAGCTATGGCTACACCTTC; CDR3 protein: CASSPGPSYGYTF
clone size: once; V gene: TRBV2; J gene: TRBJ2-2; D gene: -; CDR3 DNA: TGTGCCAGCAGCGATCACGGTGGGAACACCGATGCGCTGTTTTTT; CDR3 protein: CASSDHGGNTDALFF
clone size: -; V gene: TRBV7-2; J gene: TRBJ1-6; D gene: -; CDR3 DNA: TGTGCCAGCAGCTTAGGATCAGGCTACACCCCCGGTTCGTTT; CDR3 protein: CASSLGSGYTPGSF
clone size: medium-sized; V gene: TRBV10-1; J gene: TRBJ1-2; D gene: TRBD1; CDR3 DNA: TGCGCCAGCAGCCTTGGGACAGGGGATGGCTACACCTTC; CDR3 protein: CASSLGTGDGYTF
clone size: -; V gene: TRBV29-1; J gene: TRBJ2-5; D gene: TRBD2; CDR3 DNA: TGCAGCGTCCCCGCGGGGGGGCAAGAGACCCAGTACTTC; CDR3 protein: CSVPAGGQETQYF
clone size: -; V gene: TRBV9; J gene: TRBJ2-7; D gene: -; CDR3 DNA: TGTGCCAGCAGTGAATTCAGCGGAGAGTCCGCGTACGAGCAGTACTTC; CDR3 protein: CASSEFSGESAYEQYF
clone size: many; V gene: TRBV6-1; J gene: TRBJ1-6; D gene: TRBD1; CDR3 DNA: TGTGCCAGCAGTAAAACAGGGGGTTCAGGTGAACCCCTCCACTTT; CDR3 protein: CASSKTGGSGEPLHF
clone size: -; V gene: TRBV7-3; J gene: TRBJ1-2; D gene: -; CDR3 DNA: -; CDR3 protein: CASSLPGGTQYFGF
clone size: -; V gene: TRBV7-8; J gene: TRBJ2-2; D gene: TRBD1; CDR3 DNA: TGTGCCAGCAGTCTACAGGGGGAAACCGGGGAGCTGTTTTTT; CDR3 protein: CASSLQGETGELFF
clone size: -; V gene: TRBV7-2; J gene: TRBJ1-6; D gene: -; CDR3 DNA: TGTGCCAGCAGCCCACCCGGACTAGCGGGAGAACAAGAGCACTTT; CDR3 protein: CASSPPGLAGEQEHF
clone size: -; V gene: TRBV15; J gene: TRBJ1-1; D gene: -; CDR3 DNA: TGTGCCACCAGCAGAGATCTATACAACACTGAAGATTTCTTT; CDR3 protein: CATSRDLYNTEDFF
clone size: -; V gene: TRBV15; J gene: TRBJ2-7; D gene: TRBD1; CDR3 DNA: TGTGCCACCAGCAGGGACAGGGAAACCTACGAGCAGTACTTC; CDR3 protein: CATSRDRETYEQYF
clone size: -; V gene: TRBV5-1; J gene: TRBJ2-2; D gene: -; CDR3 DNA: TGTGCCAGCAGTACAAGCACGACCGGGGAGCTGTTTTTT; CDR3 protein: CASSTSTTGELFF
clone size: few; V gene: TRBV7-2; J gene: TRBJ2-3; D gene: TRBD2; CDR3 DNA: TGTGCCAGCCGCAGCGGGGACACAGATACGCAGTATTTT; CDR3 protein: CASRSGDTDTQYF
clone size: -; V gene: TRBV19; J gene: TRBJ2-7; D gene: TRBD2; CDR3 DNA: TGTGCCAGTAGCCAAGAGAGCGGGGCTGCCCTGGGGTACGAGCAGTACTTC; CDR3 protein: CASSQESGAALGYEQYF
clone size: -; V gene: TRBV9; J gene: TRBJ1-2; D gene: -; CDR3 DNA: TGTGCCAGCAGCGTAGGAAGTGATGGCTACACCTTC; CDR3 protein: CASSVGSDGYTF
clone size: many; V gene: TRBV20-1; J gene: TRBJ2-2; D gene: -; CDR3 DNA: TGCAGTGCTAGAGAGAGGGGGGGGACCGGGGAGCTGTTTTTT; CDR3 protein: CSARERGGTGELFF